The 28 T cell receptor beta chains given below trace back to one sample, sequenced in a study of CDR3 diversity in severe acne. TCRdb used MiXCR to reprocess the PCR reads, holding one entry per CDR3 protein. This sample has more than 70,000 distinct CDR3 sequences, with around 50% found just once. The material sequenced was blood. These receptors all stem from a male donor in good health, serving as a control.

The chain carries TRBV6-5 and TRBJ2-1; 9 bases match TRBD1. V shed 6 bases, J shed 8 bases, and the junction held 5 bases outside the gene matches. The CDR3 sequence is 13 residues long. CDR1 MNHEY and CDR2 SVGAGI come from the germline V gene. The CDR3 region is CASRQQGADEQFF. Written as DNA, the CDR3 is TGTGCCAGCAGGCAACAGGGGGCCGATGAGCAGTTCTTC.

Worth noting for this clonotype: The missing conserved phenylalanine or tryptophan at the end of this CDR3 makes a read error likely. V is TRBV10-3 and J is TRBJ2-7; the D gene could be TRBD1 or TRBD2 (6 bases each). Deletions cut 10 bases from V and 4 bases from J, with 17 bases between. This CDR3 is built from 13 residues. Germline V gene data show CDR1 as ENHRY and CDR2 as SYGVKD. In nucleotides, the CDR3 is TGTGCCAGCAGGGGAGGCCTCGATTACGAGCAGTACTCC. Its translation is CASRGGLDYEQYS.

Ten or more counts support this clonotype. The chain employs TRBV7-6 and TRBJ2-7; no definite D call. The CDR3 extends over 15 amino acids. Trimming left V 2 bases short and J 5 bases short, with 16 bases between. The germline V gene encodes CDR1 SGHVS and CDR2 FNYEAQ. The CDR3 loop is CASSLRPGPGDEQYF. DNA for the CDR3: TGTGCCAGCAGCTTAAGGCCAGGCCCTGGGGACGAGCAGTACTTC.

This clonotype was observed at least ten times. This rearrangement joins TRBV25-1 to TRBJ1-2; D gene ambiguous. The germline V and J ends were trimmed by 2 bases and 4 bases, with 11 bases remaining between them. Germline V gene lookup returns CDR1 MGHDK and CDR2 SYGVNS. The CDR3 covers 14 residues. The CDR3 coding sequence is TGTGCCAGCAGTGAACTGTGGGGAGGCTATGGCTACACCTTC. It encodes CASSELWGGYGYTF.

This clonotype was detected only a few times. J is TRBJ1-1 and V is TRBV2; 9 nucleotides match TRBD1. V lost 6 bases, J lost 10 bases, and 9 bases stayed unmatched. The CDR3 runs to 13 residues. Per germline, CDR1 SNHLY and CDR2 FYNNEI. The CDR3 is CASSSGTGRLAFF. The CDR3 DNA sequence: TGTGCCAGCAGCTCCGGGACAGGGAGGTTAGCTTTCTTT.

The chain combines TRBV24-1 with TRBJ2-7; 12 bases align to TRBD2. Germline V CDR1 and CDR2: KGHDR, SFDVKD. CDR3 length equals 16 residues. V was pared by 4 bases and J by 3 bases, with 6 bases of the junction left unmatched. The CDR3 protein is CATSETSGGSGYEQYF. The CDR3 bases are TGTGCCACCAGTGAGACTAGCGGGGGTAGCGGCTACGAGCAGTACTTC.

J is TRBJ1-6 and V is TRBV20-1, with 7 nucleotides matching TRBD1. Germline V gene lookup returns CDR1 DFQATT and CDR2 SNEGSKA (reference sequence). The CDR3 consists of 16 residues. With 3 bases clipped from V and 3 bases from J, the junction kept 8 bases outside the gene matches. The CDR3 loop reads CSASWDRSVYNSPLHF. CDR3 coding DNA: TGCAGTGCTAGTTGGGACAGATCGGTCTATAATTCACCCCTCCACTTT.

Concerning this clonotype: This clone may be a read error of a much larger clone one base away. The chain couples TRBV19 to TRBJ1-2; a possible D gene is TRBD1 (6 bases). V was trimmed by 8 bases and J by 4 bases, leaving 17 bases between them. Germline values: CDR1 LNHDA, CDR2 SQIVND (reference sequence). This CDR3 comprises 14 residues. CDR3 DNA sequence: TGTGCCAGTCGTAGTACAGGGTACGGCTATGGCTACACCTTC. Its protein is CASRSTGYGYGYTF.

This clonotype was found many times. The chain carries TRBV19 and TRBJ1-6; D is undetermined. CDR1 and CDR2 from the germline V gene are LNHDA and SQIVND (reference sequence). CDR3 length: 18 amino acids. Trimming removed 5 bases at V and 5 bases at J, with 22 bases between. The CDR3 nucleotides read TGTGCCAGTAGTGAATCAGGATTCTCGGCCCTGAATAATTCACCCCTCCACTTT. This encodes CASSESGFSALNNSPLHF.

This clonotype was picked up many times. V usage is TRBV19 and J usage is TRBJ1-2, with D unresolved. The CDR3 has 14 residues. The ends were cut back, 7 bases at V and 4 bases at J, with 16 bases in the middle. CDR1 and CDR2 from the germline V gene are LNHDA and SQIVND (reference sequence). As DNA, the CDR3 is TGTGCCAGTAACAGCGGAATTTTTTCCTATGGCTACACCTTC. As protein: CASNSGIFSYGYTF.

In its sample, this clonotype is medium-sized. The CDR3 nucleotides read TGTGCCACGAGGGGGGGGCAGAGCTATGGCTACACCTTC. Translating it yields CATRGGQSYGYTF. The rearrangement joins TRBV2 to TRBJ1-2, with a weak D call TRBD1 (6 bases). The CDR3 is 13 residues long. V lost 10 bases, J lost 4 bases, and 16 bases lay in between. CDR1 is SNHLY, CDR2 FYNNEI, per germline.

This clonotype has only one observation. The genes are TRBV11-3 and TRBJ2-3; no clear D. The CDR3 spans 18 residues. Germline-derived CDR1 and CDR2 are SGHNT and YENEEA. V dropped 2 bases and J dropped 0 bases, with 18 bases sitting between them. CDR3 sequence: CASSLRRHDGYSTDTQYF. The CDR3 DNA is TGTGCCAGCAGCTTACGTAGGCATGACGGTTATAGCACAGATACGCAGTATTTT.

This chain connects TRBV9 to TRBJ2-1, with D possibly matching TRBD2 (6 bases). The CDR3 length is 16 residues. From germline, CDR1 is SGDLS and CDR2 YYNGEE. The V end was cut by 4 bases, the J end by 6 bases, with 20 bases between. The CDR3 spells CASSPEDYRGPNEQFF. The CDR3, as DNA: TGTGCCAGCAGCCCAGAGGACTATAGGGGTCCCAATGAGCAGTTCTTC.

V and J are TRBV9 and TRBJ1-3; D gene uncertain. V shed 0 bases and J shed 8 bases, with 27 bases lying between them. The CDR3 totals 19 residues. The germline V gene encodes CDR1 SGDLS and CDR2 YYNGEE. CDR3 sequence: CASSVGDPPARHYGYTIYF. The DNA of the CDR3 is TGTGCCAGCAGCGTAGGGGATCCTCCGGCCAGGCACTATGGCTACACCATATATTTT.

This clonotype showed up many times. This rearrangement joins TRBV10-2 to TRBJ2-2; D remains unclear. Germline loops: CDR1 WSHSY, CDR2 SAAADI. CDR3 length equals 11 residues. Trimming shortened V by 5 bases and J by 3 bases, and 1 base separated the two germline ends. CDR3 region: CASSYTGELFF. CDR3 sequence (DNA): TGCGCCAGCAGTTACACCGGGGAGCTGTTTTTT.

A few counts support this clonotype. This rearrangement joins TRBV2 to TRBJ2-7; 10 bases agree with TRBD1. CDR1 and CDR2 (germline): SNHLY, FYNNEI. With V trimmed by 2 bases and J by 2 bases, 3 bases remained unmatched. The CDR3 runs 15 residues. For the CDR3, the DNA is TGTGCCAGCAGTGAACGGGACAGGGGTCCCTACGAGCAGTACTTC. Translation gives CASSERDRGPYEQYF.

The chain uses TRBV6-5 and TRBJ1-2, with 8 bases matching TRBD1. The CDR3 consists of 14 residues. V lost 2 bases, J lost 8 bases, and 7 bases stayed unmatched. Germline assignment: CDR1 MNHEY and CDR2 SVGAGI. CDR3 coding DNA: TGTGCCAGCAGTTACGCTGGGACAGGATCGGGCTACACCTTC. Encoded protein: CASSYAGTGSGYTF.

V gene TRBV19 combines with J gene TRBJ2-7, with 10 bases aligning to TRBD2. J lost 4 bases, V lost 3 bases, and 6 bases had no gene match. Germline values: CDR1 LNHDA, CDR2 SQIVND (reference sequence). The CDR3 has 15 amino acids. This CDR3 is CASSIGTSEWYEQYF. The CDR3, as DNA: TGTGCCAGTAGTATCGGGACTAGCGAATGGTACGAGCAGTACTTC. Full variable domain (remainder filled in from reference TRBV19 and TRBJ2-7): DGGITQSPKYLFRKEGQNVTLSCEQNLNHDAMYWYRQDPGQGLRLIYYSQIVNDFQKGDIAEGYSVSREKKESFPLTVTSAQKNPTAFYLCASSIGTSEWYEQYFGPGTRLTVT.

V usage is TRBV5-4 and J usage is TRBJ1-2; D not certain. Germline loops: CDR1 SGHNT, CDR2 YYREEE (reference sequence). Trimming removed 4 bases from V and 4 bases from J, with 11 bases in between. The CDR3 sequence is 13 residues long. This CDR3 reads CASSQGQFYGYTF. In nucleotides, the CDR3 is TGTGCCAGCAGCCAAGGGCAGTTCTATGGCTACACCTTC.

For this clonotype: A clone one base away is much larger, so this may be a read error. J is TRBJ2-1 and V is TRBV7-9; D may be TRBD1 (6 bases). The CDR3 is made up of 12 amino acids. From germline, CDR1 is SEHNR and CDR2 FQNEAQ (reference sequence). The CDR3, as DNA: TGTGCCAGCAGCTCACAGGGCAATGGGCAGTTCTTC. This codes for CASSSQGNGQFF.

This clonotype was observed at least ten times. This chain uses TRBV7-9 with TRBJ2-5; D assignment may be TRBD1 or TRBD2 (6 bases each). CDR1 is SEHNR, CDR2 FQNEAQ, per germline (reference sequence). The CDR3 is made up of 15 amino acids. V lost 3 bases and J lost 5, with 16 bases in between. The CDR3 loop is CASSLEIGGGETQYF. The DNA of the CDR3 is TGTGCCAGCAGCTTGGAGATCGGGGGCGGGGAGACCCAGTACTTC.

This clonotype was observed at least ten times. This chain connects TRBV19 to TRBJ1-3, with 7 positions matching TRBD1. With V trimmed by 6 bases and J by 2 bases, 16 bases remained unmatched. This CDR3 contains 18 residues. CDR1 is LNHDA and CDR2 is SQIVND in the germline V gene (reference sequence). The CDR3 is CASSPRQGLKSPGNTIYF. The CDR3 DNA sequence: TGTGCCAGTAGCCCCCGACAGGGCCTAAAGAGTCCTGGAAACACCATATATTTT.

CDR3 region: CASSVGADSSYEQYF. In DNA, the CDR3 is TGTGCCAGCAGCGTAGGGGCAGATAGCTCCTACGAGCAGTACTTC. The chain recombines TRBV9 with TRBJ2-7, with D unresolved. The CDR3 has 15 amino acids. Germline assignment: CDR1 SGDLS and CDR2 YYNGEE. The V gene lost 0 bases and the J gene lost 0 bases, with 10 bases spanning the gap.

The CDR3 loop is CATPSGRGSTDTQYF. The CDR3, as DNA: TGTGCCACCCCTAGCGGGAGGGGTAGCACAGATACGCAGTATTTT. J is TRBJ2-3 and V is TRBV6-4; 12 nucleotides match TRBD2. CDR3 length: 15 residues. V was pared by 10 bases and J by 0 bases, with 5 bases of the junction left unmatched. Looked up from germline, CDR1 is MRHNA and CDR2 is SNTAGT.

The V and J genes are TRBV10-3 and TRBJ1-2; weak D call: TRBD1 (5 bases). Trimming pared 8 bases from V and 5 bases from J, leaving 24 bases between. Germline values: CDR1 ENHRY, CDR2 SYGVKD. The CDR3 contains 16 residues. Here the CDR3 reads CAIQPAGTGPPYGYTF. CDR3 sequence (DNA): TGTGCCATCCAACCTGCGGGAACAGGTCCCCCTTATGGCTACACCTTC.

Of note for this clonotype: A much more abundant neighbour one base away suggests this may be a read error. The chain joins TRBV19 to TRBJ2-1; TRBD2 matches 12 bases. The CDR3 is 15 amino acids. Unmatched junction bases numbered 12, after V lost 9 bases and J lost 9 bases. Germline lookup yields CDR1 LNHDA and CDR2 SQIVND (reference sequence). CDR3 amino acids: CASRLTSGGVTEQFF. In DNA, the CDR3 is TGTGCCAGCAGACTGACTAGCGGGGGAGTCACTGAGCAGTTCTTC. The full variable domain, completed using reference TRBV19 and TRBJ2-1, is DGGITQSPKYLFRKEGQNVTLSCEQNLNHDAMYWYRQDPGQGLRLIYYSQIVNDFQKGDIAEGYSVSREKKESFPLTVTSAQKNPTAFYLCASRLTSGGVTEQFFGPGTRLTVL.

Only a few counts were recorded for this clonotype. The chain recombines TRBV25-1 with TRBJ1-1; D may be TRBD1 (5 bases). The germline V and J ends were trimmed by 0 bases and 10 bases, with 12 bases remaining between them. The length of the CDR3 is 13 residues. CDR1 and CDR2 from the germline V gene are MGHDK and SYGVNS. The CDR3 nucleotides read TGTGCCAGCAGTGAATATAACGAGGGGACAGCTTTCTTT. Residues: CASSEYNEGTAFF.

The chain recombines TRBV7-9 with TRBJ2-7, with D possibly being TRBD1 (5 bases). The J call is in doubt because the DNA end fits TRBJ2-5 better. This CDR3 comprises 14 residues. CDR1 and CDR2 (germline): SEHNR, FQNEAQ (reference sequence). Here the CDR3 reads CASSSPWGLKTQYF. The CDR3 nucleotides read TGTGCCAGCAGCTCCCCGTGGGGCTTGAAGACCCAGTACTTC.